The TCR beta chain described here comes from a study of PD-1 blockade in classical Hodgkin lymphoma. Study in general: Every 2 weeks, patients got 3 mg/kg intravenous nivolumab.

Findings of the study overall: Those achieving complete response showed baseline diversity like newly diagnosed patients. By C4D1, CD4+ diversity increased significantly, especially in complete responders.

Only in-frame clones appear in the TCRdb table, and some are missing; sequencing was by immunoSEQ multiplex PCR. The sample shows fewer than 55,000 clones, roughly 86% of them seen only once. There was relapse after autologous stem cell transplantation in every patient, and there was variation in brentuximab vedotin exposure. This CDR3 contains 14 residues. V lost 4 bases and J lost 1, with 11 bases in between. Germline V CDR1 and CDR2: SGHRS, YFSETQ. Of note for this clone: Its antigen is undetermined.

The sequences come from peripheral blood mononuclear cells (PBMCs), collected at baseline. The V gene is TRBV5-1, the J gene TRBJ1-1; weak D call: TRBD1 (6 bases). The TCR originated in a human donor with classical Hodgkin lymphoma. The CDR3, as DNA: TGCGCCAGCAGCAAGGACAGTACGAACACTGAAGCTTTCTTT. It is translated as CASSKDSTNTEAFF.